This T cell receptor beta chain was captured in a study of post-analysis software for immune sequencing data. In the study overall: Some patients lacked subtype; others had relapsing-remitting, secondary progressive or progressive-relapsing disease.

This clonotype was seen only a few times. The antigen remains unidentified. TCR beta cDNA libraries had unique molecular identifiers. TCRdb re-derived calls from the PCR reads in MiXCR, one entry per CDR3 protein. The sample has more than 350,000 distinct CDR3 sequences, approximately 39% seen once; the top ten hold 6% to 9%. This CDR3 has 15 residues. V was clipped by 6 bases and J by 2 bases, with 17 bases between them. Per the germline V gene, CDR1 is LNHDA and CDR2 is SQIVND (reference sequence). Findings of the study overall: Compared against controls, patients with multiple sclerosis displayed significantly lower normalized Chao1 diversity. There were about five TRBV segments more frequent in patients than controls, and TRBV5-6, TRBV5-1 and TRBV20-1 were among them. With F measure, samples from one preparation batch clustered together strongly.

The chain uses TRBV19 and TRBJ2-7, with D hard to call. Input material: blood. This clonotype originated in a girl aged 2 to 10 with multiple sclerosis. CDR3 residues: CASRKTSGVTYEQYF. The DNA for the CDR3 is TGTGCCAGTAGGAAGACCTCTGGGGTTACCTACGAGCAGTACTTC.